The 12 T cell receptor beta chains below come from one sample, sequenced in a study of cytomegalovirus exposure and HLA in healthy donors. Primers: 60 Vbeta forward and 13 Jbeta reverse. This table comes from immunoSEQ multiplex PCR, and its TCRdb copy is limited to in-frame clones, with some not included. Counted here are some 93,000 clones, approximately 80% occurring once; the ten biggest clones make up around 3.8%. What was sequenced was PBMCs. The origin of the receptors is a man aged 45-65 years in good health and CMV-seronegative.

The chain carries TRBV11-1 and TRBJ2-5, with 11 bases lining up with TRBD2. V lost 5 bases and J lost 4; bases outside the gene matches: 9. Germline CDR1 and CDR2: SGHAT and FQDESV (reference sequence). The length of the CDR3 is 16 residues. The chain's CDR3 is CASSPPGLAGGETQYF. The CDR3 DNA reads TGTGCCAGCAGCCCCCCAGGGCTAGCGGGAGGAGAGACCCAGTACTTC.

The chain employs TRBV2 and TRBJ2-7; 8 bases fit TRBD1. The CDR3 loop spans 17 amino acids. Unmatched junction bases numbered 21, after V lost 7 bases and J lost 7 bases. Per the germline V gene, CDR1 is SNHLY and CDR2 is FYNNEI. The CDR3 region has the DNA TGTGCCAGCACCTCGGACAGGGTGAGGAGTCGTTCGGGTGAGCAGTACTTC. Translation: CASTSDRVRSRSGEQYF.

This clone was detected only a few times. This chain links TRBV7-3 with TRBJ2-2, with 11 nucleotides matching TRBD2. The CDR3 spans 15 residues. J gave up 5 bases and V 5 bases, and 4 bases lay outside the gene matches. From germline, CDR1 is SGHTA and CDR2 FQGTGA. The CDR3 sequence is CASSQLAGVTGELFF. The CDR3 coding sequence is TGTGCCAGCAGCCAACTAGCGGGAGTTACCGGGGAGCTGTTTTTT.

This clone was picked up one time. The J gene is TRBJ1-1, the V gene TRBV5-1; weak D call: TRBD1 (6 bases). The CDR3 loop spans 15 amino acids. Trimming shortened V by 4 bases and J by 4 bases, and 17 bases separated the two germline ends. CDR1 is SGHRS and CDR2 is YFSETQ in the germline V gene. The CDR3 bases are TGCGCCAGCAGCGGCAGCAGGGGCCCCCCCACTGAAGCTTTCTTT. Amino acid sequence: CASSGSRGPPTEAFF.

The rearrangement joins TRBV10-3 to TRBJ1-4; no definite D call. Germline CDR1 is ENHRY and CDR2 is SYGVKD. The germline V and J ends were trimmed by 6 bases and 6 bases, with 14 bases remaining between them. The CDR3 loop spans 14 amino acids. CDR3 sequence (DNA): TGTGCCATCAGAGACCCGGGCGGGGATGAAAAACTGTTTTTT. Translation: CAIRDPGGDEKLFF.

V usage is TRBV5-6 and J usage is TRBJ2-1; 8 bases line up with TRBD2. Germline loops: CDR1 SGHDT, CDR2 YYEEEE. The CDR3 sequence is 15 residues long. The ends lost 4 bases at V and 7 bases at J; junction bases unmatched: 10. Written as DNA, the CDR3 is TGTGCCAGCAGCGGAGCGGGAGTCGGTCGGAATGAGCAGTTCTTC. Protein product: CASSGAGVGRNEQFF.

The V gene is TRBV15, the J gene TRBJ1-4, with D possibly TRBD1 on 6 matching bases. Germline V gene data show CDR1 as LNHNV and CDR2 as YYDKDF (reference sequence). Trimming left V 1 base short and J 6 bases short, with 15 bases between. This CDR3 spans 16 amino acids. Here the CDR3 DNA reads TGTGCCACCAGCAGAGTCCTTCAGGGGCCTTATGAAAAACTGTTTTTT. It codes for CATSRVLQGPYEKLFF.

The chain recombines TRBV5-5 with TRBJ1-3, with 8 nucleotides matching TRBD1. CDR1 is SGHKS, CDR2 YYEKEE, per germline (reference sequence). The CDR3 has 15 residues. After removal of 2 bases from V and 0 bases from J, the junction contained 1 base not matched to a gene. CDR3 DNA sequence: TGTGCCAGCAGCTTCACAGGGGGCTCTGGAAACACCATATATTTT. It translates to CASSFTGGSGNTIYF. Looking up the rest from reference TRBV5-5 and TRBJ1-3 gives the full variable domain: DAGVTQSPTHLIKTRGQQVTLRCSPISGHKSVSWYQQVLGQGPQFIFQYYEKEERGRGNFPDRFSARQFPNYSSELNVNALLLGDSALYLCASSFTGGSGNTIYFGEGSWLTVV.

The CDR3 coding sequence is TGTGCCACCAGCAGAGGCGGGGTATTCTATGGCTACACCTTC. Encoded protein: CATSRGGVFYGYTF. V and J are TRBV15 and TRBJ1-2, with unresolved D. With 1 base removed from V and 4 bases from J, the gap between germline ends came to 10 bases. Germline V gene data show CDR1 as LNHNV and CDR2 as YYDKDF (reference sequence). This CDR3 comprises 14 residues.

The chain couples TRBV4-2 to TRBJ2-1, with 8 bases aligning to TRBD2. There are 15 residues in the CDR3. Germline trimming cut 4 bases from V and 5 bases from J; bases unmatched to any gene: 7. The germline gives CDR1 LGHNA, CDR2 YNFKEQ. The CDR3 region is CASSRPGTRDNEQFF. CDR3 sequence (DNA): TGTGCCAGCAGCCGTCCCGGGACTAGGGACAATGAGCAGTTCTTC.

V and J are TRBV5-1 and TRBJ2-2; 7 bases are a match to TRBD1. The germline gives CDR1 SGHRS, CDR2 YFSETQ. The V and J ends lost 3 bases and 4 bases, in that order; junction bases with no gene match: 6. The CDR3 sequence is 15 residues long. For the CDR3, the DNA is TGCGCCAGCAGCTCCCCGGGACAGCTCACCGGGGAGCTGTTTTTT. Translation: CASSSPGQLTGELFF. The variable domain in full, completed from reference TRBV5-1 and TRBJ2-2, reads KAGVTQTPRYLIKTRGQQVTLSCSPISGHRSVSWYQQTPGQGLQFLFEYFSETQRNKGNFPGRFSGRQFSNSRSEMNVSTLELGDSALYLCASSSPGQLTGELFFGEGSRLTVL.

This clone has just a few counts. The J gene is TRBJ2-7, the V gene TRBV18; 10 nucleotides agree with TRBD1. The length of the CDR3 is 17 residues. The trim removed 4 bases at V and 4 bases at J, leaving 13 bases unmatched. Germline V lookup: CDR1 KGHSH, CDR2 LQKENI. In DNA form, the CDR3 reads TGTGCCAGCTCACAAGGGCCGGGAAGGGACAGGGGTTACGAGCAGTACTTC. It encodes CASSQGPGRDRGYEQYF.